This T cell receptor (beta chain) was observed in a study of cytomegalovirus exposure and HLA in healthy donors. Study results and caveats: There were some public TCRs occurring in many donors, but most TCR sequences were rare. Associated with cytomegalovirus, according to the listing, were approximately 160 TCR beta chains. The authors confirmed in vitro that three CMV-associated chains were specific for CMV antigens.

A note on this clone: The antigen is undetermined.

V shed 2 bases and J shed 4 bases, with 5 bases lying between them. CDR3 length equals 13 residues. Germline CDR1 is MDHEN and CDR2 is SYDVKM. Using immunoSEQ multiplex PCR, the repertoire was profiled, and TCRdb retains in-frame clones only, with some absent. Of about 100,000 clones in the sample, approximately 85% were seen once. This TCR derives from a woman aged 18-30 years in good health and CMV-seronegative. The sequenced sample consisted of PBMCs. This chain links TRBV28 with TRBJ1-4, with D possibly being TRBD1 (5 bases). The CDR3 sequence is CASSLDSNEKLFF. CDR3 nucleotide sequence: TGTGCCAGCAGTTTAGACAGTAATGAAAAACTGTTTTTT. Variable domain in full (rest from reference TRBV28 and TRBJ1-4): DVKVTQSSRYLVKRTGEKVFLECVQDMDHENMFWYRQDPGLGLRLIYFSYDVKMKEKGDIPEGYSVSREKKERFSLILESASTNQTSMYLCASSLDSNEKLFFGSGTQLSVL.